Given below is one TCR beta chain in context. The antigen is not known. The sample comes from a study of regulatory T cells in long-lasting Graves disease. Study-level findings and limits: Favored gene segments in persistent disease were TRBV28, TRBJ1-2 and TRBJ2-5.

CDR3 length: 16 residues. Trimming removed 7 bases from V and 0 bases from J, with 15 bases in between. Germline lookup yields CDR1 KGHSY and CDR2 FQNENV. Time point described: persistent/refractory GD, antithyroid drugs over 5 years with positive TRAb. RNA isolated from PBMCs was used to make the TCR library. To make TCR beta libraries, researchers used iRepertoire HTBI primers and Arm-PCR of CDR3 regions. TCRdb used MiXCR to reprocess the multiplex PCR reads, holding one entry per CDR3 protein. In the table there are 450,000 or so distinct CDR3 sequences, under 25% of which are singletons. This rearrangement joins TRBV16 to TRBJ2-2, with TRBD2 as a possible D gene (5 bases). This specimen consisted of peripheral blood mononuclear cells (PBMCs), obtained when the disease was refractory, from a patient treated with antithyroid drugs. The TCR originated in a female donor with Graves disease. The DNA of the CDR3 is TGTGCCAGCATCACTCAGCGAGGGCCGAACACCGGGGAGCTGTTTTTT. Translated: CASITQRGPNTGELFF. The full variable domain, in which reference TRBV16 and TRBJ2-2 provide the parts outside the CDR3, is GEEVAQTPKHLVRGEGQKAKLYCAPIKGHSYVFWYQQVLKNEFKFLISFQNENVFDETGMPKERFSAKCLPNSPCSLEIQATKLEDSAVYFCASITQRGPNTGELFFGEGSRLTVL.